This T cell receptor (beta chain) is drawn from a study of early T cells in non-severe SARS-CoV-2 infection. Looking at the study overall: Sequencing targeted bulk RNA from unsorted whole blood, leaving chains unpaired. Overall study findings and caveats: Missing private and CD4 specificities, VDJdb matching favored anti-spike CD8 responses.

There are 14 residues in the CDR3. CDR1 SEHNR and CDR2 FQNEAQ come from the germline V gene (reference sequence). V gave up 4 bases and J gave up 4 bases, with 13 bases separating them. Unique molecular identifiers were added to individual cDNA molecules. One entry per CDR3 protein, called by TCRdb with MiXCR from the 5' RACE reads. Among approximately 33,000 distinct CDR3 sequences, 3% to 4.5% were seen once, and the ten largest hold roughly 10%. Of note for this clonotype: Its target is unknown.

This receptor was taken from an adult who was a healthcare worker with PCR-confirmed SARS-CoV-2 infection or an uninfected control (not recorded which). The sample taken for sequencing was whole blood. This chain connects TRBV7-9 to TRBJ2-5, with D tentatively TRBD1 or TRBD2 (5 bases each). CDR3 protein: CASSWGTGPETQYF. The CDR3 DNA is TGTGCCAGCAGCTGGGGGACGGGCCCAGAGACCCAGTACTTC.